This T cell receptor beta chain was identified in a study of CD8 T cells in ankylosing spondylitis. Study-level results: A motif of 7 or 8 highly homologous TCR beta variants was seen as apparently characteristic of ankylosing spondylitis blood. Disease-linked clones displayed a CD8+ phenotype and appeared relatively rarely in peripheral blood. Disease-linked clones were reportedly significantly enriched in matched ankylosing spondylitis synovial fluid.

The table lists this clonotype with a few counts. What it binds is not known. Scientists made TCR beta libraries using quantitative 5'-RACE with molecular barcodes. Using its own MiXCR run on the 5' RACE reads, TCRdb lists one record per CDR3 protein. The sample includes roughly 450,000 distinct CDR3 sequences, around 26% of them seen just once. Trimming stripped 6 bases from V and 8 bases from J, with 13 bases between. The length of the CDR3 is 12 residues. The chain uses TRBV12-3 or TRBV12-4 and TRBJ1-2, with D unclear. This TCR came from a male donor with ankylosing spondylitis. Material: blood, either unsorted or a sorted T cell fraction (not recorded which). The CDR3 sequence is CASSLDQRGYTF. In DNA, the CDR3 is TGTGCCAGCAGCCTCGACCAACGGGGCTACACCTTC.